The entry below describes one TCR beta chain. The V end was cut by 6 bases, the J end by 3 bases, with 14 bases between. The CDR3 consists of 13 residues. The V gene's germline CDR1 is SQVTM and CDR2 ANQGSEA. In the PCR, 60 Vbeta and 13 Jbeta primers were used. TCRdb's table, derived via immunoSEQ multiplex PCR, lists solely in-frame clones and lacks some. This sample carries under 150,000 clones, around 83% of them seen once, and the ten largest clones take around 1.3%. This sample was taken from a study of cytomegalovirus exposure and HLA in healthy donors. The sequenced sample consisted of PBMCs. This receptor was identified in a girl aged 2 to 10 in good health and CMV-seronegative. The chain has TRBV29-1 and TRBJ1-2; maybe TRBD1 (6 bases). CDR3 DNA: TGCAGCGTCGGGCGAGGGGGGGACTATGGCTACACCTTC. It yields the protein CSVGRGGDYGYTF.